This passage covers 13 T cell receptor beta chains from one sample sequenced in a study of blood T cells in healthy people across ages. The authors ran a second PCR of about 6 to 11 cycles using a sample-barcoded 5' primer and a J-beta primer mix. One entry per CDR3 protein results from TCRdb running MiXCR on the 5' RACE reads. The sample includes about 730,000 distinct CDR3 sequences, more than 40% of them seen just once. The sample taken for sequencing was blood. These receptors were taken from a woman aged 55-70 years in good health.

The chain couples TRBV7-6 to TRBJ1-1, with 7 bases lining up with TRBD1. In germline, CDR1 is SGHVS, CDR2 FNYEAQ. The ends lost 5 bases at V and 6 bases at J; junction bases unmatched: 9. The CDR3 is made up of 14 amino acids. The CDR3 sequence is CASSPTTGLAEAFF. CDR3 DNA sequence: TGTGCCAGCAGCCCTACGACAGGGTTGGCTGAAGCTTTCTTT.

This chain uses TRBV11-2 with TRBJ1-5, with D unresolved. CDR1 is SGHAT and CDR2 is FQNNGV in the germline V gene. CDR3 length equals 13 residues. The V end lost 1 base, the J end lost 7 bases, and 8 bases lay between the germline ends. CDR3 sequence (DNA): TGTGCCAGCAGCTTAGCCTTTGAGCAGCCCCAGCATTTT. Protein product: CASSLAFEQPQHF.

The V gene is TRBV20-1, the J gene TRBJ1-3; tentatively, D is TRBD1 (5 bases). This CDR3 comprises 14 residues. CDR1 DFQATT and CDR2 SNEGSKA come from the germline V gene (reference sequence). Trimming took off 6 bases at V and 0 bases at J, with 12 bases between the two ends. CDR3 DNA sequence: TGCAGTGCCATCGGGACGGTCTCTGGAAACACCATATATTTT. Protein: CSAIGTVSGNTIYF.

This clonotype was picked up many times. The V call is TRBV14, the J call TRBJ2-1; 7 nucleotides align to TRBD2. In germline, CDR1 is SGHDN, CDR2 FVKESK. The CDR3 spans 13 residues. Trimming took 0 bases from V and 10 from J; bases not matched to a gene: 3. In nucleotides, the CDR3 is TGTGCCAGCAGCCAAGATCACGGGAGGGAGCAGTTCTTC. Encoded protein: CASSQDHGREQFF.

The chain carries TRBV20-1 and TRBJ2-1, with D perhaps matching TRBD2 (5 bases). The V end was cut by 0 bases, the J end by 8 bases, with 14 bases between. Germline V gene data show CDR1 as DFQATT and CDR2 as SNEGSKA (reference sequence). This CDR3 contains 14 residues. The chain's CDR3 is CSARDPLAGDEQFF. The CDR3 DNA follows: TGCAGTGCTAGAGATCCGCTAGCAGGCGATGAGCAGTTCTTC.

This clonotype turned up a few times. The chain recombines TRBV24-1 with TRBJ2-2, with 9 bases identical to TRBD1. The germline gives CDR1 KGHDR, CDR2 SFDVKD. The CDR3 loop spans 16 amino acids. The ends lost 4 bases at V and 3 bases at J; junction bases unmatched: 5. The chain's CDR3 is CATSDPGQGDTGELFF. The CDR3 DNA sequence: TGTGCCACCAGTGACCCGGGACAGGGAGACACCGGGGAGCTGTTTTTT.

This clonotype has just a few counts. V is TRBV5-1 and J is TRBJ2-5; 9 nucleotides align to TRBD1. The CDR3 totals 14 residues. J gave up 11 bases and V 4 bases, and 12 bases lay outside the gene matches. Germline CDR1 SGHRS, CDR2 YFSETQ. The CDR3 loop reads CASSGGQGYNEQYF. CDR3 nucleotide sequence: TGCGCCAGCAGCGGGGGACAGGGCTACAATGAGCAGTACTTC.

The rearrangement links TRBV24-1 to TRBJ2-2; D is possibly TRBD1 (5 bases). CDR3 size: 12 residues. From germline, CDR1 is KGHDR and CDR2 SFDVKD. Trimming stripped 8 bases from V and 3 bases from J, with 6 bases between. The CDR3 sequence is CATKGYTGELFF. The DNA for the CDR3 is TGTGCCACCAAGGGGTACACCGGGGAGCTGTTTTTT.

The rearrangement uses TRBV9 and TRBJ2-3, with D possibly being TRBD2 (5 bases). The CDR3 runs to 14 residues. Trimming stripped 7 bases from V and 2 bases from J, with 14 bases between. Germline V gives CDR1 SGDLS, CDR2 YYNGEE. CDR3 region: CASSARGDTDTQYF. The CDR3 DNA sequence: TGTGCCAGCTCCGCACGGGGAGACACAGATACGCAGTATTTT.

A single count supports this clonotype. A read error likely explains this, since a far larger clone differs by one base. This chain joins TRBV27 and TRBJ1-2; D call uncertain. The CDR3 has 11 residues. CDR1 and CDR2 from the germline V gene are MNHEY and SMNVEV (reference sequence). CDR3 residues: CASSLNYGHTF. The CDR3 coding sequence is TGTGCCAGCAGTTTAAACTATGGCCACACCTTC.

The J gene is TRBJ2-7, the V gene TRBV6-2 or TRBV6-3; a possible D gene is TRBD1 (5 bases). Trimming took off 6 bases at V and 3 bases at J, with 12 bases between the two ends. Germline V lookup: CDR1 MNHEY, CDR2 SVGEGT. This CDR3 comprises 13 residues. The CDR3 region has the DNA TGTGCCAGCAGCGACCAGGGAAGCTACGAGCAGTACTTC. Translation gives CASSDQGSYEQYF.

This clonotype was found a few times. V is TRBV3-1 and J is TRBJ2-1; the match to TRBD2 covers 9 bases. V gave up 4 bases and J gave up 15 bases; unmatched junction bases: 16. The CDR3 has 15 amino acids. CDR1 LGHDT and CDR2 YNNKEL come from the germline V gene (reference sequence). The CDR3 loop is CASSLKGLAGGPPFF. Here the CDR3 DNA reads TGTGCCAGCAGCCTCAAGGGACTAGCTGGAGGCCCCCCGTTCTTC.

The chain recombines TRBV29-1 with TRBJ2-7; D gene ambiguous. The germline V and J ends were trimmed by 0 bases and 4 bases, with 7 bases remaining between them. This CDR3 is built from 12 residues. Germline CDR1 and CDR2: SQVTM and ANQGSEA. CDR3 region: CSVEDSLYEQYF. The CDR3 bases are TGCAGCGTTGAAGATTCACTATACGAGCAGTACTTC.